Listed here are 11 T cell receptor beta chains from one sample, sequenced in a study of T cells in Graves' hyperthyroidism and ophthalmopathy (dated by TCRdb to about 2019). Receptors were amplified or captured by multiplex PCR. Sequencing relied on an Illumina HiSeq 2000. The TCR beta CDR3 regions were amplified from RNA transcripts. A first-round RT-PCR of the TCR CDR3 used the HTBI primer set with the Qiagen OneStep RT-PCR kit. Using fastp at Q25 and MiXCR, TCRdb reprocessed the public reads and kept productive beta chains. Records with the same CDR3 protein are collapsed into one entry carrying the most frequent genes and DNA. The sample table records hundreds of thousands of distinct CDR3 sequences; approximately 14% of these occur just once. The ten largest clones add up to about 4.5% of the sample. The sequencing sample was made of blood. Receptor source: a woman aged 40-49 years with Graves' ophthalmopathy.

There are many counts of this clonotype. The chain joins TRBV7-2 to TRBJ2-7; 9 nucleotides agree with TRBD1. This CDR3 region has 14 residues. Germline-derived CDR1 and CDR2 are SGHTA and FQGNSA. The V segment lost 7 bases and the J segment 3 bases; nucleotides outside the gene matches: 7. The CDR3 here is CASTMGQGIYEQYF. CDR3 in DNA: TGTGCCAGCACCATGGGACAGGGAATCTACGAGCAGTACTTC.

This clonotype was observed a few times. The V gene is TRBV5-5, the J gene TRBJ1-1; TRBD1 agrees at 9 bases. This CDR3 is 14 amino acids long. Germline V gene sequence: CDR1 SGHKS, CDR2 YYEKEE (reference sequence). V shed 2 bases and J 5 bases; nucleotides not matched to a gene: 4. The CDR3 region is CASSFLTGGTEAFF. CDR3 in DNA: TGTGCCAGCAGCTTCCTGACAGGGGGTACTGAAGCTTTCTTT.

The CDR3 region has the DNA TGTGCCAGCATAAACACGTGGCAAGCCAAAAACATTCAGTACTTC. This encodes CASINTWQAKNIQYF. The rearrangement joins TRBV6-1 to TRBJ2-4, with D hard to call. Trimming took off 7 bases at V and 0 bases at J, with 13 bases between the two ends. CDR1 is MNHNS and CDR2 is SASEGT in the germline V gene. The CDR3 has 15 residues.

This clonotype has ten or more counts. The chain is built from TRBV2 and TRBJ2-4; 9 bases align to TRBD2. CDR1 and CDR2 (germline): SNHLY, FYNNEI. The CDR3 extends over 18 amino acids. Germline trimming cut 6 bases from V and 2 bases from J; bases unmatched to any gene: 14. The CDR3 spells CASRSLGAAGGTKNIQYF. CDR3 DNA: TGTGCCAGCAGGTCCCTCGGGGCGGCGGGAGGGACCAAAAACATTCAGTACTTC.

This clonotype was seen a few times. The chain has TRBV5-4 and TRBJ2-7, with TRBD2 identical over 9 bases. CDR3 length: 14 residues. Losses at the gene ends were 4 bases for V and 3 bases for J; bases not matched to a gene: 5. Germline CDR1 reads SGHNT; CDR2 reads YYREEE (reference sequence). CDR3 region: CASSPQRGVYEQYF. CDR3 DNA: TGTGCCAGCAGCCCGCAGCGGGGGGTCTACGAGCAGTACTTC.

This clonotype was observed many times. The V gene is TRBV12-3 or TRBV12-4, the J gene TRBJ2-2, with D unclear. The CDR3 loop spans 14 amino acids. V lost 3 bases and J 4 bases, leaving 9 bases between the germline ends. CDR3 in DNA: TGTGCCAGCAGTTTTGGGCAGATCACCGGGGAGCTGTTTTTT. Translating gives CASSFGQITGELFF.

This clonotype was seen at least ten times. This rearrangement joins TRBV7-3 to TRBJ1-5, with D possibly TRBD1 on 6 matching bases. Trimming took 4 bases from V and 3 from J, leaving 22 bases between them. This CDR3 is 18 amino acids long. Per germline, CDR1 SGHTA and CDR2 FQGTGA. CDR3 nucleotides: TGTGCCAGCAGCTCCCCGAGTTGCACAGGGCCTAACAATCAGCCCCAGCATTTT. Amino acid sequence: CASSSPSCTGPNNQPQHF.

This clonotype was seen repeatedly, ten times or more. This rearrangement joins TRBV11-3 to TRBJ1-1; no reliable D call. The germline gives CDR1 SGHNT, CDR2 YENEEA. Trimming removed 5 bases at V and 1 base at J, with 8 bases between. The CDR3 extends over 13 amino acids. CDR3 in DNA: TGTGCCAGCAGCCCCAGACCGAACACTGAAGCTTTCTTT. Protein sequence: CASSPRPNTEAFF.

The chain has TRBV20-1 and TRBJ2-7; 9 bases match TRBD2. With V trimmed by 6 bases and J by 0 bases, 9 bases remained unmatched. The CDR3 spans 15 residues. From germline, CDR1 is DFQATT and CDR2 SNEGSKA (reference sequence). DNA of the CDR3: TGCAGTGCCGAAGCTCTAGCGGGGAACTCCTACGAGCAGTACTTC. The encoded protein is CSAEALAGNSYEQYF.

Ten or more counts support this clonotype. The V call is TRBV19, the J call TRBJ1-2; a possible D gene is TRBD1 (5 bases). V was trimmed by 4 bases and J by 2 bases, leaving 14 bases between them. This CDR3 is 15 amino acids long. Per the germline V gene, CDR1 is LNHDA and CDR2 is SQIVND (reference sequence). CDR3 loop: CASSTEGEGNYGYTF. CDR3 DNA sequence: TGTGCCAGTAGTACGGAAGGGGAGGGAAACTATGGCTACACCTTC.

This clonotype was picked up many times. This chain links TRBV11-3 with TRBJ1-2, with 7 positions matching TRBD1. Losses at the gene ends were 5 bases for V and 7 bases for J; bases not matched to a gene: 10. The CDR3 runs to 14 residues. Germline CDR1 and CDR2: SGHNT and YENEEA. CDR3 DNA: TGTGCCAGCAGCCCCTCTGACAGGGCAGCTGGCTACACCTTC. Amino acid sequence: CASSPSDRAAGYTF. Using reference TRBV11-3 and TRBJ1-2 for the parts outside the CDR3, the full variable domain is EAGVVQSPRYKIIEKKQPVAFWCNPISGHNTLYWYLQNLGQGPELLIRYENEEAVDDSQLPKDRFSAERLKGVDSTLKIQPAELGDSAVYLCASSPSDRAAGYTFGSGTRLTVV.